This TCR beta chain emerged from a study of cytomegalovirus exposure and HLA in healthy donors. This CDR3 contains 16 residues. The germline gives CDR1 MGHRA, CDR2 YSYEKL. Trimming at V came to 3 bases and at J to 5 bases, leaving 6 bases not matched to a gene. Repertoires were generated with immunoSEQ multiplex PCR, while TCRdb's copy carries only in-frame clones and drops some. The sample contains around 350,000 clones, 86% of which appear only once. These donors were members of the roughly 110-subject validation cohort, a group separate from the roughly 670-subject first cohort. The receptor's source is a woman younger than 35 in good health and CMV-seronegative. The sequencing sample was made of PBMCs. The V and J genes are TRBV4-1 and TRBJ2-3, with TRBD2 identical over 12 bases. The CDR3 protein is CASSQVVTSGRDTQYF. The DNA for the CDR3 is TGCGCCAGCAGCCAGGTGGTGACTAGCGGGAGAGATACGCAGTATTTT.